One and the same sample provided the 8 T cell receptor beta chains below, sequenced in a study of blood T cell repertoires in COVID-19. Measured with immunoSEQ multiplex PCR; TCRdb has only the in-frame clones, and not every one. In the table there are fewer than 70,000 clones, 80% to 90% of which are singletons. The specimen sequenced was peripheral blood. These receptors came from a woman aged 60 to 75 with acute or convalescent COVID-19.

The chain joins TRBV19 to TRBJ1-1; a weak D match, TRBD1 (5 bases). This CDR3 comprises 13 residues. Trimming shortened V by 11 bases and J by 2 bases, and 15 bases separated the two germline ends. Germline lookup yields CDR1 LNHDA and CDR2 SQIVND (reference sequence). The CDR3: CASTAFVNTEAFF. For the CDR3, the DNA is TGTGCCTCGACAGCGTTCGTCAACACTGAAGCTTTCTTT. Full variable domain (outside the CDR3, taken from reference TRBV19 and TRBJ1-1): DGGITQSPKYLFRKEGQNVTLSCEQNLNHDAMYWYRQDPGQGLRLIYYSQIVNDFQKGDIAEGYSVSREKKESFPLTVTSAQKNPTAFYLCASTAFVNTEAFFGQGTRLTVV.

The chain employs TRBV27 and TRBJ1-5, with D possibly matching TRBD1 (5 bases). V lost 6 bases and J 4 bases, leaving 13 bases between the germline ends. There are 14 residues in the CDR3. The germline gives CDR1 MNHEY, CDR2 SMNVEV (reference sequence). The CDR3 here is CASSSLRGNQPQHF. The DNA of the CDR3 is TGTGCCAGCAGCTCCCTGCGGGGGAATCAGCCCCAGCATTTT.

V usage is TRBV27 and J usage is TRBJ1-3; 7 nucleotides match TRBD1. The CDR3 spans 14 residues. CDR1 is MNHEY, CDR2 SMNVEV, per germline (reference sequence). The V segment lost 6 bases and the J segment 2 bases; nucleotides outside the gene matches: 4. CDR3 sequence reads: CASSTTGAGNTIYF. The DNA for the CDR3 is TGTGCCAGCAGCACTACAGGGGCTGGAAACACCATATATTTT.

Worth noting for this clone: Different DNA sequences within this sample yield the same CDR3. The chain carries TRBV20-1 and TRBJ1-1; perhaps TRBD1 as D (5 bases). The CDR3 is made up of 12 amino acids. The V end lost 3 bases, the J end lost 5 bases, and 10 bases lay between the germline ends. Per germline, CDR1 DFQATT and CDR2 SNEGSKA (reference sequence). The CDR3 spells CSASERGTEAFF. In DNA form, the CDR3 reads TGCAGTGCTAGTGAGCGGGGGACTGAAGCTTTCTTT.

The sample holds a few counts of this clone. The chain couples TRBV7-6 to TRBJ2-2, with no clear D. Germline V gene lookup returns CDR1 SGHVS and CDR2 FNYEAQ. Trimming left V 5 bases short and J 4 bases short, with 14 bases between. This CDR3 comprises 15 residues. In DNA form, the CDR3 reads TGTGCCAGCAGCGCCCGAGACATATCCACCGGGGAGCTGTTTTTT. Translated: CASSARDISTGELFF.

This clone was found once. The CDR3 loop reads CASSEGHPPPDTQYF. The CDR3 DNA is TGTGCCAGCAGTGAGGGCCATCCGCCCCCAGATACGCAGTATTTT. The genes are TRBV25-1 and TRBJ2-3; D ambiguous. This CDR3 region has 15 residues. The germline CDR1 and CDR2 sequences are MGHDK and SYGVNS. V lost 3 bases and J 4 bases, leaving 14 bases between the germline ends.

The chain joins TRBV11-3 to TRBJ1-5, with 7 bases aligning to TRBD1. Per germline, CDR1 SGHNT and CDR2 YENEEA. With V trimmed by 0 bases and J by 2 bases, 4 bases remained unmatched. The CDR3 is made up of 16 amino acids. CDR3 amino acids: CASSLEDREGNQPQHF. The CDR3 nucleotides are TGTGCCAGCAGCTTAGAAGACAGGGAGGGCAATCAGCCCCAGCATTTT.

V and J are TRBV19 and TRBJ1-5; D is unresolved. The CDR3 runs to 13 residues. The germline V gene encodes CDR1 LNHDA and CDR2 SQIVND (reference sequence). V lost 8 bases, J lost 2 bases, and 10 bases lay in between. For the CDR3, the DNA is TGTGCCAGTGTTGGTGCGCGCAATCAGCCCCAGCATTTT. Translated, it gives CASVGARNQPQHF.